The sequence of this T cell receptor (beta chain) was determined in a study of cytomegalovirus exposure and HLA in healthy donors. Study findings and constraints: Rarity characterized most TCR sequences, yet some public TCRs appeared in many donors. Across donors, presence/absence analyses took sequencing depth to be roughly uniform. In all likelihood, a cluster of highly shared sequence variants was a sequencing artifact.

Regarding donors, all were healthy bone marrow donors. This CDR3 spans 15 amino acids. V shed 3 bases and J shed 4 bases, with 13 bases lying between them. Germline V gene lookup returns CDR1 MNHNS and CDR2 SASEGT. The PCR had 60 Vbeta and 13 Jbeta primers. Sequencing was performed with immunoSEQ multiplex PCR; in TCRdb, only in-frame clones are kept and a portion is missing. There are approximately 100,000 clones in the sample; roughly 80% occur only once, and 12% to 15% lies in the top ten. Regarding this clone: Its antigen is still unknown.

This clonotype was obtained from a male donor in good health and CMV-seropositive. Specimen: PBMCs. The V gene is TRBV6-1, the J gene TRBJ1-3; perhaps TRBD1 as D (5 bases). Written as DNA, the CDR3 is TGTGCCAGCAGTGACGCGACAGCTTCGGGAAACACCATATATTTT. It codes for CASSDATASGNTIYF.